This T cell receptor (beta chain) is from a study of Tregs in tolerant kidney transplant recipients. The nonmyeloablative bone marrow transplants came from related graft donors, with transient mixed chimerism. Thawed PBMCs were FACS-sorted into unstimulated CD4+CD25+CD127- regulatory T cells, CD4+CD25- non-regulatory cells, CD4 and CD8 cells. Germline V gene data show CDR1 as LNHDA and CDR2 as SQIVND (reference sequence). The junction had 8 bases not matched to a gene; V was cut back by 7 bases and J by 0 bases. This CDR3 is 15 amino acids long. To note about this clone: The antigen is unknown.

The study, taken as a whole, reports: Biological reproducibility was not directly addressed in this study. Changing PCR primers prevented nucleotide comparison between some patients' samples.

Clones were sequenced by immunoSEQ multiplex PCR, and TCRdb holds only the in-frame ones, with some missing. The sample yields approximately 82,000 clones, over 85% seen once. The sequencing used CD4+ T cells from blood (PBMCs), collected 12 months after the transplant. This chain links TRBV19 with TRBJ2-7, with 8 positions matching TRBD1. The TCR sequence derives from a human patient who received a combined kidney and bone marrow transplant. Some of the T cells might come from the graft donor. The CDR3 is CASTHRGALSYEQYF. CDR3 nucleotides: TGTGCCAGTACCCACAGGGGGGCCCTCTCCTACGAGCAGTACTTC.